This TCR beta chain appears in the sequencing data of a study of shared clonotypes between healthy human individuals. Study outcomes and limitations: Clonotype sharing among the donors was expected to vary with sequencing depth. A handful of donors shared approximately 5% of their naive CD4 clonotypes. On the whole, naive subsets had larger estimated richness than memory subsets had.

The germline CDR1 and CDR2 sequences are MNHEY and SMNVEV (reference sequence). With 3 bases clipped from V and 3 bases from J, the junction kept 8 bases outside the gene matches. The CDR3 consists of 16 residues. This clone was detected once. Its specificity is unknown. The deep-level immunoSEQ assay was used. Sequencing was performed with immunoSEQ multiplex PCR; in TCRdb, only in-frame clones are kept and a portion is missing. The sample has roughly 2.1 million clones; more than 85% are singletons. Naive CD8 cells lacked CD45RO, underwent positive selection for CCR7 and left out terminally differentiated effector memory CD45RA+ cells.

The clonotype comes from a man between 18 and 35 years old in good health. Some clones in this sample may be carry-over from other donors' samples. This chain uses TRBV27 with TRBJ2-7; 10 bases match TRBD1. Sequencing input: naive CD8+ T cells from PBMCs. As DNA, the CDR3 is TGTGCCAGCAGTTTGGGGACAGGGGCCGGGGACTACGAGCAGTACTTC. Its translation is CASSLGTGAGDYEQYF.